The TCR beta chain described here comes from a study of T-cell reconstitution after alpha-beta-depleted transplantation in children. Unique molecular identifiers were incorporated when the TCRbeta library was constructed. TCRdb ran MiXCR on the PCR reads and lists one entry per CDR3 protein. The sample consists of about 420,000 distinct CDR3 sequences, under 20% of them appearing once. A few counts support this clonotype. Its antigen is unknown. Whole-study results and caveats: Alpha-beta T cells present about two months after transplant were reported to originate from several hundred expanded graft clones. A year had passed since transplant, and T-cell counts and diversity by then came mostly from newly produced T cells.

Germline V gene data show CDR1 as KGHSH and CDR2 as LQKENI. J gave up 4 bases and V 3 bases, and 5 bases lay outside the gene matches. The CDR3 runs 14 residues. The material sequenced was PBMCs, mostly from graft donor cells, taken 360 days after TCRalphabeta/CD19-depleted stem cell transplant. The rearrangement links TRBV18 to TRBJ2-5, with TRBD2 matching 7 bases. This TCR was sampled from a boy under three years old who had a stem cell transplant for Wiskott-Aldrich syndrome, so the T cells may come from the graft donor. The CDR3 sequence is CASSPPGLRETQYF. Here the CDR3 DNA reads TGTGCCAGCTCACCCCCGGGACTAAGAGAGACCCAGTACTTC.